This passage covers 22 T cell receptor beta chains from one sample sequenced in a study of CD8 T cells in Susac syndrome. The RNA input was roughly 0.45 to 1 ug, and it was reverse transcribed with random hexamers. MiXCR, applied by TCRdb to the immunoSEQ multiplex PCR reads, yields one record per CDR3 protein. Of about 190,000 distinct CDR3 sequences in the sample, just under 95% were seen once. The sample comprised CD8+ T cells from PBMCs. The receptors come from a human donor with Susac syndrome.

The chain is built from TRBV29-1 and TRBJ2-3; 8 bases are shared with TRBD2. Germline lookup yields CDR1 SQVTM and CDR2 ANQGSEA. The CDR3 has 13 residues. V shed 4 bases and J 7 bases; nucleotides not matched to a gene: 7. CDR3 in amino acids: CSVVISGENTQYF. The CDR3 nucleotides are TGCAGCGTTGTAATTAGCGGGGAAAATACGCAGTATTTT.

The chain combines TRBV4-1 with TRBJ2-2; 8 positions agree with TRBD2. CDR3 size: 17 residues. Trimming took 0 bases from V and 3 from J; bases not matched to a gene: 6. Germline V gene lookup returns CDR1 MGHRA and CDR2 YSYEKL. In nucleotides, the CDR3 is TGCGCCAGCAGCCAAGAGGTAGCGGGGAAGTACACCGGGGAGCTGTTTTTT. This translates into CASSQEVAGKYTGELFF.

The rearrangement links TRBV20-1 to TRBJ2-5; D is possibly TRBD2 (6 bases). Looked up from germline, CDR1 is DFQATT and CDR2 is SNEGSKA (reference sequence). This CDR3 has 17 residues. The V end was cut by 3 bases, the J end by 4 bases, with 24 bases between. Here the CDR3 reads CSARSYSSQGGPETQYF. The CDR3 DNA reads TGCAGTGCTAGGAGCTATTCTAGCCAGGGAGGTCCAGAGACCCAGTACTTC.

The chain carries TRBV4-1 and TRBJ1-5, with a possible D match to TRBD1 (6 bases). CDR3 length: 14 amino acids. Germline V gene data show CDR1 as MGHRA and CDR2 as YSYEKL. Deletions cut 4 bases from V and 5 bases from J, with 12 bases between. CDR3 protein: CASSPYRDHQPQHF. DNA of the CDR3: TGCGCCAGCAGCCCCTACAGGGATCATCAGCCCCAGCATTTT.

The chain uses TRBV4-1 and TRBJ1-2; D ambiguous. V shed 1 base and J shed 3 bases, with 6 bases lying between them. Germline CDR1 and CDR2: MGHRA and YSYEKL. CDR3 length equals 13 residues. CDR3 nucleotides: TGCGCCAGCAGCCAAGTTCACTACTATGGCTACACCTTC. This codes for CASSQVHYYGYTF.

This chain links TRBV28 with TRBJ2-7, with 11 bases lining up with TRBD2. V lost 7 bases and J lost 4; bases outside the gene matches: 6. The CDR3 consists of 14 residues. Per germline, CDR1 MDHEN and CDR2 SYDVKM. As DNA, the CDR3 is TGTGCCAGCACGGAACTAGCGGGAGAGTACGAGCAGTACTTC. Protein product: CASTELAGEYEQYF.

The genes are TRBV12-3 or TRBV12-4 and TRBJ2-7, with D tentatively TRBD1 or TRBD2 (5 bases each). V dropped 6 bases and J dropped 2 bases, with 14 bases sitting between them. The CDR3 totals 14 residues. The CDR3 reads CASRPGTGPYEQYF. The CDR3 region has the DNA TGTGCCAGCAGACCCGGGACGGGACCCTACGAGCAGTACTTC.

This clonotype was detected only once. The chain uses TRBV4-1 and TRBJ2-3; 12 bases are shared with TRBD2. The CDR3 sequence is 17 residues long. Germline CDR1 reads MGHRA; CDR2 reads YSYEKL. The V gene end was trimmed by 0 bases and the J gene end by 0 bases; junction bases not matched to a gene: 1. The CDR3, as DNA: TGCGCCAGCAGCCAAGAGGGGACTAGCGGGAGCACAGATACGCAGTATTTT. This encodes CASSQEGTSGSTDTQYF.

The CDR3 DNA follows: TGCGCCAGCAGCCAAGAGGGGCCTACCCCTGTCCCCCTCCACTTT. It encodes CASSQEGPTPVPLHF. V and J are TRBV4-1 and TRBJ1-6; perhaps TRBD1 as D (5 bases). Trimming pared 0 bases from V and 13 bases from J, leaving 16 bases between. The CDR3 is made up of 15 amino acids. The germline V gene has CDR1 MGHRA and CDR2 YSYEKL.

V usage is TRBV11-2 and J usage is TRBJ2-5; 10 nucleotides agree with TRBD1. J gave up 5 bases and V 1 base, and 10 bases lay outside the gene matches. This CDR3 contains 17 residues. The germline CDR1 and CDR2 sequences are SGHAT and FQNNGV. DNA of the CDR3: TGTGCCAGCAGCTTAGGACAGGGGGCCCCGCTTGGGGAGACCCAGTACTTC. This translates into CASSLGQGAPLGETQYF.

V gene TRBV3-1 combines with J gene TRBJ2-7; D not resolved. Germline-derived CDR1 and CDR2 are LGHDT and YNNKEL (reference sequence). V lost 4 bases and J 1 base, leaving 14 bases between the germline ends. The CDR3 totals 15 residues. The CDR3: CASSPLGSTSYEQYF. In nucleotides, the CDR3 is TGTGCCAGCAGCCCCCTAGGCAGTACATCCTACGAGCAGTACTTC.

The J gene is TRBJ1-2, the V gene TRBV11-2; TRBD1 matches at 12 bases. Germline-derived CDR1 and CDR2 are SGHAT and FQNNGV. Losses at the gene ends were 5 bases for V and 5 bases for J; bases not matched to a gene: 6. The CDR3 is 15 amino acids. Here the CDR3 reads CASSTGTGGYYGYTF. The CDR3 coding sequence is TGTGCCAGCAGCACCGGGACAGGGGGCTATTATGGCTACACCTTC.

The rearrangement uses TRBV3-1 and TRBJ2-3, with a tentative D call TRBD2 (5 bases). The CDR3 runs 17 residues. Looked up from germline, CDR1 is LGHDT and CDR2 is YNNKEL (reference sequence). Trimming pared 0 bases from V and 0 bases from J, leaving 13 bases between. CDR3 sequence: CASSQELEPTSTDTQYF. The CDR3 nucleotides are TGTGCCAGCAGCCAAGAACTAGAACCTACCAGCACAGATACGCAGTATTTT.

J is TRBJ1-2 and V is TRBV7-9; possibly TRBD1 for D (6 bases). Trimming took 3 bases from V and 2 from J, leaving 10 bases between them. Germline CDR1 is SEHNR and CDR2 is FQNEAQ (reference sequence). The CDR3 contains 14 residues. As DNA, the CDR3 is TGTGCCAGCAGCTTCCAGGGGCTGAACTATGGCTACACCTTC. Translating it yields CASSFQGLNYGYTF.

J is TRBJ2-7 and V is TRBV7-9; 7 bases match TRBD2. This CDR3 has 16 residues. CDR1 SEHNR and CDR2 FQNEAQ come from the germline V gene (reference sequence). V trimming: 2 bases; J trimming: 0 bases; junction bases outside the gene matches: 7. CDR3 sequence reads: CASSLQTSVSSYEQYF. The CDR3 DNA follows: TGTGCCAGCAGCTTACAAACTAGCGTAAGCTCCTACGAGCAGTACTTC.

V and J are TRBV29-1 and TRBJ2-7, with D possibly matching TRBD1 (6 bases). Germline lookup yields CDR1 SQVTM and CDR2 ANQGSEA. This CDR3 is built from 17 residues. V gave up 0 bases and J gave up 3 bases, with 21 bases separating them. The CDR3 region is CSVEDPTPSGTLYEQYF. The CDR3 DNA reads TGCAGCGTTGAAGACCCTACCCCCTCCGGGACACTCTACGAGCAGTACTTC.

V gene TRBV9 combines with J gene TRBJ2-3; tentative D call: TRBD2 (6 bases). Trimming shortened V by 4 bases and J by 5 bases, and 20 bases separated the two germline ends. The V gene's germline CDR1 is SGDLS and CDR2 YYNGEE. The CDR3 length is 16 residues. CDR3: CASSPDPQMRGDTQYF. The CDR3 coding sequence is TGTGCCAGCAGCCCGGACCCACAAATGCGGGGAGATACGCAGTATTTT.

This rearrangement joins TRBV20-1 to TRBJ1-4; D gene uncertain. V was clipped by 8 bases and J by 0 bases, with 7 bases between them. The CDR3 consists of 12 residues. Germline CDR1 and CDR2: DFQATT and SNEGSKA (reference sequence). This chain's CDR3 is CSTQTTNEKLFF. The CDR3 DNA reads as TGCAGTACACAAACAACTAATGAAAAACTGTTTTTT.

The chain combines TRBV5-6 with TRBJ1-1, with D unresolved. V was shortened by 2 bases and J by 4 bases, with 3 bases between the two germline ends. Germline CDR1 reads SGHDT; CDR2 reads YYEEEE. The CDR3 has 11 amino acids. The CDR3 here is CASSLITEAFF. The CDR3 nucleotides read TGTGCCAGCAGCTTAATCACTGAAGCTTTCTTT. Together with reference TRBV5-6 and TRBJ1-1, the CDR3 gives the full variable domain: DAGVTQSPTHLIKTRGQQVTLRCSPKSGHDTVSWYQQALGQGPQFIFQYYEEEERQRGNFPDRFSGHQFPNYSSELNVNALLLGDSALYLCASSLITEAFFGQGTRLTVV.

The chain carries TRBV11-2 and TRBJ2-3, with 7 bases matching TRBD2. V lost 1 base, J lost 0 bases, and 1 base stayed unmatched. This CDR3 contains 15 residues. Germline CDR1 reads SGHAT; CDR2 reads FQNNGV. As DNA, the CDR3 is TGTGCCAGCAGCTTAGCCGGGAGGAGCACAGATACGCAGTATTTT. Its translation: CASSLAGRSTDTQYF.

The V call is TRBV11-2, the J call TRBJ2-7; D possibly matches TRBD1 or TRBD2 (7 bases each). Germline V gene lookup returns CDR1 SGHAT and CDR2 FQNNGV. The CDR3 extends over 16 amino acids. The V end lost 5 bases, the J end lost 4 bases, and 21 bases lay between the germline ends. For the CDR3, the DNA is TGTGCCAGCAGCGCGTGGGAGGGACAGAACGCTTACGAGCAGTACTTC. As protein: CASSAWEGQNAYEQYF.

The chain is built from TRBV27 and TRBJ2-3; maybe TRBD2 (5 bases). The CDR3 totals 13 residues. The germline V gene encodes CDR1 MNHEY and CDR2 SMNVEV (reference sequence). Trimming took off 8 bases at V and 5 bases at J, with 14 bases between the two ends. This chain's CDR3 is CASGTGMIDTQYF. DNA of the CDR3: TGTGCCAGCGGAACGGGAATGATAGATACGCAGTATTTT.